Sequencing of this T cell receptor beta chain was carried out in a study of CD8 T cells in ankylosing spondylitis. Of note for this clonotype: No antigen is known for it.

Using its own MiXCR run on the 5' RACE reads, TCRdb lists one record per CDR3 protein. The profile covers about 540,000 distinct CDR3 sequences, with approximately 11% appearing a single time and approximately 6.2% taken by the ten largest. V shed 3 bases, J shed 6 bases, and the junction held 11 bases outside the gene matches. The CDR3 has 17 residues. Germline CDR1 is LGHDT and CDR2 is YNNKEL (reference sequence). Notes on the study in general: Seven or eight highly homologous variants made up a TCR beta motif, and this motif appeared characteristic of ankylosing spondylitis blood.

The clonotype originates from a male donor with ankylosing spondylitis. Sequenced sample: blood, either unsorted or a sorted T cell fraction (not recorded which). This chain uses TRBV3-1 with TRBJ2-2; TRBD2 agrees at 9 bases. CDR3 loop: CASSHPGVSGSAGELFF. The CDR3 region has the DNA TGTGCCAGCAGCCATCCGGGTGTTAGCGGGAGTGCCGGGGAGCTGTTTTTT.